One T cell receptor beta chain is described in this entry. Its antigen remains unidentified. Compared with germline, one end of the junction differs, possibly owing to a read error. This entry comes from a study of cytomegalovirus exposure and HLA in healthy donors. Notes on the study in general: Prediction of most subjects' HLA-A and HLA-B alleles by TCR beta sequences was reportedly accurate. In a later analysis, productive TCRs from donors in an Asian-associated ancestry cluster reportedly carried fewer N-insertions than the cohort mean.

The CDR3 totals 14 residues. Germline V gene sequence: CDR1 ENHRY, CDR2 SYGVKD. The PCR had 60 Vbeta and 13 Jbeta primers. TCRdb keeps only in-frame clones here, not all; method: immunoSEQ multiplex PCR. The repertoire has 150,000 or so clones, under 85% of them found once; the top ten carry about 6.9%. The receptor was isolated from a middle-aged woman in good health and CMV-seropositive. Sequencing used PBMCs. This sequence joins TRBV10-3 and TRBJ1-5, with 8 positions matching TRBD1. The CDR3 DNA is TGTGCCATCAGCCAAGGACAGGGCAACCAGCCCCAGCATTTT. Translating it yields CAISQGQGNQPQHF.